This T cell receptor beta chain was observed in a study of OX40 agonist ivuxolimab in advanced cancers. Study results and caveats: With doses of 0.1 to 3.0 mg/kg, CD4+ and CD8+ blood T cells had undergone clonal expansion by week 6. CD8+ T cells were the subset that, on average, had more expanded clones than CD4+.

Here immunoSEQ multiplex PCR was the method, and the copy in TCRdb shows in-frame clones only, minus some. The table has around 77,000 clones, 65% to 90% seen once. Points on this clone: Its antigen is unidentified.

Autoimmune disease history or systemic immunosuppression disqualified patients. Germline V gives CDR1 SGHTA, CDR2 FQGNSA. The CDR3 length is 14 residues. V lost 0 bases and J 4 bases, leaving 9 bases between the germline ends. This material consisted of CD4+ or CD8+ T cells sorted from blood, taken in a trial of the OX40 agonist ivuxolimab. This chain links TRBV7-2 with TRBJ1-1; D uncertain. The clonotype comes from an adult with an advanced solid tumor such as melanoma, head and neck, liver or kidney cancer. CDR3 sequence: CASSLAWEGTEAFF. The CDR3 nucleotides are TGTGCCAGCAGCTTAGCTTGGGAGGGCACTGAAGCTTTCTTT.